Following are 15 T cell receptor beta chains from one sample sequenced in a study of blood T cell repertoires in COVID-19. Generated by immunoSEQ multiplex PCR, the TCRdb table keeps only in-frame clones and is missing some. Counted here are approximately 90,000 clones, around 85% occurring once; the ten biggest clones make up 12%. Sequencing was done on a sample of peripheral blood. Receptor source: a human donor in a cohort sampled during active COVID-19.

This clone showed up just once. The CDR3 bases are TGCGCCAGCAGCTCCTACAACAGGCCTAACGAGCAGTACTTC. Translation gives CASSSYNRPNEQYF. The gene calls are TRBV5-1 and TRBJ2-7; perhaps TRBD1 as D (5 bases). V was clipped by 3 bases and J by 5 bases, with 15 bases between them. Germline assignment: CDR1 SGHRS and CDR2 YFSETQ. CDR3 length equals 14 residues.

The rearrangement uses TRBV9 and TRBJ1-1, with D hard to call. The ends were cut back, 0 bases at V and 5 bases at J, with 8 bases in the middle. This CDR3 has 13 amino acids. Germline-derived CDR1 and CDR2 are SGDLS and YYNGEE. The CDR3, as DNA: TGTGCCAGCAGCGTAGTATCGGGAACTGAAGCTTTCTTT. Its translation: CASSVVSGTEAFF.

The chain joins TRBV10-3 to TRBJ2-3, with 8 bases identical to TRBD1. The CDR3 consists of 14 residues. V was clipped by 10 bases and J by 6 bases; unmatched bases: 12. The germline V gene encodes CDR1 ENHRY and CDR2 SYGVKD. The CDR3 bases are TGTGCCAGCCGGTCCAGGACAGGGCTTGATACGCAGTATTTT. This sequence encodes CASRSRTGLDTQYF.

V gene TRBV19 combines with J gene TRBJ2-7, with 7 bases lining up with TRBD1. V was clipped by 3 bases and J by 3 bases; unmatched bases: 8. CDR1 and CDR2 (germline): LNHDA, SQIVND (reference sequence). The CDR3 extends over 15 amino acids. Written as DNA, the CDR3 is TGTGCCAGTAGTATTTCAAGGGGGCCTTACTACGAGCAGTACTTC. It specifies CASSISRGPYYEQYF.

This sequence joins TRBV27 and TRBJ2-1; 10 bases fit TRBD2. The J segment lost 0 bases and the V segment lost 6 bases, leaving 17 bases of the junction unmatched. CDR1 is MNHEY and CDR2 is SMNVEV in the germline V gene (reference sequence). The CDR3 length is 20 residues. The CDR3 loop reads CASSRRNTGTSEFSYNEQFF. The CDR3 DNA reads TGTGCCAGCAGCCGTCGCAATACCGGGACTAGCGAGTTCTCCTACAATGAGCAGTTCTTC.

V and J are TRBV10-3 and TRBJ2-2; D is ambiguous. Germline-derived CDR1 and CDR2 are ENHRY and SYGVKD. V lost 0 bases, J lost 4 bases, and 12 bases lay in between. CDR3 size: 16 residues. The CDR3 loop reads CAISESGRMGTGELFF. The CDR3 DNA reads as TGTGCCATCAGTGAGTCCGGCAGGATGGGCACCGGGGAGCTGTTTTTT.

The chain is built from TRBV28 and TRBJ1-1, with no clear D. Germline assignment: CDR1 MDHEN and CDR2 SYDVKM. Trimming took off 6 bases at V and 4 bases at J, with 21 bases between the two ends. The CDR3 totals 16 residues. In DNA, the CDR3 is TGTGCCAGCAGCCCCCCCCAACTGTCTTACGGCACTGAAGCTTTCTTT. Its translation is CASSPPQLSYGTEAFF. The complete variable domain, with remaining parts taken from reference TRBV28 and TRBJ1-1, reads DVKVTQSSRYLVKRTGEKVFLECVQDMDHENMFWYRQDPGLGLRLIYFSYDVKMKEKGDIPEGYSVSREKKERFSLILESASTNQTSMYLCASSPPQLSYGTEAFFGQGTRLTVV.

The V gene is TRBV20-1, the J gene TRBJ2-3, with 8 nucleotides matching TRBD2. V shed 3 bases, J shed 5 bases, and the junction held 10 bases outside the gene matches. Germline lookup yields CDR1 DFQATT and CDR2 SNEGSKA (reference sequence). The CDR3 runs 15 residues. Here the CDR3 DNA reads TGCAGTGCTAGTACCCCCCTAGCGGGTGAAGATACGCAGTATTTT. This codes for CSASTPLAGEDTQYF.

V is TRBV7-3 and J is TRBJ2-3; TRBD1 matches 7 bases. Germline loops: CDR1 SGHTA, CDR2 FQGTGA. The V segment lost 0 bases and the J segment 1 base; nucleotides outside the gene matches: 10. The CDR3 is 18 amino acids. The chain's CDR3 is CASSLTPNRGSGTDTQYF. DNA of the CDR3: TGTGCCAGCAGCTTAACTCCCAACAGGGGAAGTGGCACAGATACGCAGTATTTT. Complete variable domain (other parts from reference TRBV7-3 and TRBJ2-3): GAGVSQTPSNKVTEKGKYVELRCDPISGHTALYWYRQSLGQGPEFLIYFQGTGAADDSGLPNDRFFAVRPEGSVSTLKIQRTERGDSAVYLCASSLTPNRGSGTDTQYFGPGTRLTVL.

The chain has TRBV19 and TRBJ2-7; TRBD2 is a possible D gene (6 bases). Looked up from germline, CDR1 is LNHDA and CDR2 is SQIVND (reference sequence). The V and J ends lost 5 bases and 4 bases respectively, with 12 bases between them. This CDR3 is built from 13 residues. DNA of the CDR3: TGTGCCAGTAGTGGCGGGGTTCCGTACGAGCAGTACTTC. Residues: CASSGGVPYEQYF.

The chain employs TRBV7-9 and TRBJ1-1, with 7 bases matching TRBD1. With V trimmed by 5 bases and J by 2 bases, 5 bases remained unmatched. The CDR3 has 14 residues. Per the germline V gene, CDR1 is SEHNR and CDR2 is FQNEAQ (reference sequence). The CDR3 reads CASSPTGSNTEAFF. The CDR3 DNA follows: TGTGCCAGCAGCCCGACAGGGAGCAACACTGAAGCTTTCTTT.

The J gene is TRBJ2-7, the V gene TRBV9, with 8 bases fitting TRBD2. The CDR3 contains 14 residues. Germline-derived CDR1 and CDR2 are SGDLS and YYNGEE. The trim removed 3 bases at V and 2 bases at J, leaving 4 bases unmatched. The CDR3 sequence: CASSGGTRAYEQYF. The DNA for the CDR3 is TGTGCCAGCAGCGGAGGGACTAGGGCCTACGAGCAGTACTTC. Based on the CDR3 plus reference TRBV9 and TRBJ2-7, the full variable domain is DSGVTQTPKHLITATGQRVTLRCSPRSGDLSVYWYQQSLDQGLQFLIQYYNGEERAKGNILERFSAQQFPDLHSELNLSSLELGDSALYFCASSGGTRAYEQYFGPGTRLTVT.

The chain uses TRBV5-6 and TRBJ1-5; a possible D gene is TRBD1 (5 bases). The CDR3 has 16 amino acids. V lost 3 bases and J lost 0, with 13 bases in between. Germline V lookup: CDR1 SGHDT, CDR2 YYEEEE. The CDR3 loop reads CASSSLTEYSNQPQHF. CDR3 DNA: TGTGCCAGCAGCTCTCTGACAGAGTATAGCAATCAGCCCCAGCATTTT.

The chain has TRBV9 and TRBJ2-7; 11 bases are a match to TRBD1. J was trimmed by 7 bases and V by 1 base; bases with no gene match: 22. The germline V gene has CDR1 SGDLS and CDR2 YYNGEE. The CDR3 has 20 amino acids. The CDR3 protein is CASSVLPPGGQGAGTAEQYF. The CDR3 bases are TGTGCCAGCAGCGTATTACCACCCGGTGGACAGGGGGCCGGGACGGCTGAGCAGTACTTC.

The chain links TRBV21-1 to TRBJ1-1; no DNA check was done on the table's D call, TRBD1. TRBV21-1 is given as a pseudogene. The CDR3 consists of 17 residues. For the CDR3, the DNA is TGTGCCAGCAGCAAAGAGAGGGACAGGGGGCGGAACACTGAAGCTTTCTTT. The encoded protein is CASSKERDRGRNTEAFF.